This T cell receptor beta chain was obtained from a study of neoadjuvant anti-PD-1 for oral cavity cancer. V was cut by 5 bases and J by 3 bases, with 19 bases left in between. The CDR3 length is 16 residues. Germline V lookup: CDR1 SGHVS, CDR2 FQNEAQ. Study results and caveats: Each response group had just a few patients in TCR analyses.

The count of this clone is one. The antigen is unknown. Assay used: immunoSEQ multiplex PCR; TCRdb lists only in-frame clones, some missing. Altogether over 10,000 clones are present, about two thirds being singletons, with the ten largest covering 2% to 2.5%. Time point defined: after neoadjuvant nivolumab, at surgical resection. The sequenced sample was PBMCs, obtained after nivolumab (anti-PD-1) treatment. The chain joins TRBV7-8 to TRBJ1-2; D is ambiguous. This receptor was obtained from a person between 40 and 79 years old with oral cavity squamous cell carcinoma. In nucleotides, the CDR3 is TGTGCCAGCAGCCCTTATATATTCGTCAACCACTATGGCTACACCTTC. This encodes CASSPYIFVNHYGYTF. Combining the CDR3 with reference TRBV7-8 and TRBJ1-2 gives the whole variable domain GAGVSQSPRYKVAKRGQDVALRCDPISGHVSLFWYQQALGQGPEFLTYFQNEAQLDKSGLPSDRFFAERPEGSVSTLKIQRTQQEDSAVYLCASSPYIFVNHYGYTFGSGTRLTVV.